Listed here are 3 T cell receptor beta chains from one sample, sequenced in a study of cytomegalovirus exposure and HLA in healthy donors. The PCR made use of 60 Vbeta and 13 Jbeta primers. Measured with immunoSEQ multiplex PCR; TCRdb has only the in-frame clones, and not every one. The table has about 140,000 clones, over 70% seen once. Material for sequencing was PBMCs. These receptors were taken from a man between 18 and 35 years old in good health and CMV-seronegative.

The V gene is TRBV7-2, the J gene TRBJ1-2; 8 nucleotides match TRBD1. With 5 bases clipped from V and 4 bases from J, the junction kept 6 bases outside the gene matches. Per the germline V gene, CDR1 is SGHTA and CDR2 is FQGNSA. This CDR3 contains 14 residues. The CDR3 region is CASSADRGFYGYTF. CDR3 DNA sequence: TGTGCCAGCAGCGCCGACAGGGGCTTCTATGGCTACACCTTC.

The chain combines TRBV7-2 with TRBJ1-2, with 8 bases aligning to TRBD1. The V and J ends lost 8 bases and 5 bases, in that order; junction bases with no gene match: 4. From germline, CDR1 is SGHTA and CDR2 FQGNSA. The CDR3 is 12 amino acids. In nucleotides, the CDR3 is TGTGCCAGCGGAACAGGGGGATATGGCTACACCTTC. Translation gives CASGTGGYGYTF. Supplemented by reference TRBV7-2 and TRBJ1-2, the full variable domain reads GAGVSQSPSNKVTEKGKDVELRCDPISGHTALYWYRQSLGQGLEFLIYFQGNSAPDKSGLPSDRFSAERTGGSVSTLTIQRTQQEDSAVYLCASGTGGYGYTFGSGTRLTVV.

The V and J genes are TRBV5-1 and TRBJ2-5; maybe TRBD2 (5 bases). The V gene's germline CDR1 is SGHRS and CDR2 YFSETQ. With 1 base removed from V and 2 bases from J, the gap between germline ends came to 15 bases. CDR3 length equals 16 residues. CDR3 nucleotide sequence: TGCGCCAGCAGCTTGAGCGTCAGCGGAGGACAAGAGACCCAGTACTTC. Encoded protein: CASSLSVSGGQETQYF.